Here is one T cell receptor (beta chain) with its context. The antigen remains undetermined. The isolated RNA, all of it, was reverse transcribed, so expressed TCRB transcripts were what got sequenced. The data were produced by immunoSEQ multiplex PCR, yet TCRdb's version contains in-frame clones alone and is incomplete. The data contain 45,000 to 65,000 clones, about 50% of them seen just once; the ten biggest clones take up 2.6%. With 5 bases removed from V and 3 bases from J, the gap between germline ends came to 14 bases. Germline V gene lookup returns CDR1 SGHDT and CDR2 YYEEEE. The CDR3 totals 14 residues. These data belong to a study of beta chain features in type 1 diabetes. Broader study findings: All four CD4+ subsets from Type 1 diabetes patients carried moderately but significantly shorter TCRB CDR3s.

Sequencing used Tregs from blood. V usage is TRBV5-6 and J usage is TRBJ2-5, with D perhaps matching TRBD2 (6 bases). The TCR originated in a woman aged 40-49 years with type 1 diabetes. The CDR3 reads CASSSGGPEETQYF. CDR3 DNA: TGTGCCAGCAGTAGCGGCGGGCCTGAAGAGACCCAGTACTTC.